The rows below give T cell receptor beta chains drawn from one sample of a study of OX40 agonist ivuxolimab in advanced cancers. The repertoire was sequenced with immunoSEQ multiplex PCR; TCRdb's copy has only in-frame clones and lacks some. This table has about 89,000 clones, 85% to 90% appearing once. This specimen consisted of CD4+ or CD8+ T cells sorted from blood, obtained in a trial of the OX40 agonist ivuxolimab. The receptors were sampled from an adult with an advanced solid tumor such as melanoma, head and neck, liver or kidney cancer. Both conserved end residues are part of each CDR3. Each record gives: clone size, D gene, J gene, V gene, CDR3 protein, CDR3 DNA. A D gene is named only where the DNA matches it firmly. Clone size appears in some rows only: once, few, many, or a class for an expanded clone.

>-|-|TRBJ2-7|TRBV5-1
CASSAKWGEQYF
TGCGCCAGCAGTGCTAAGTGGGGCGAGCAGTACTTC
>few|-|TRBJ2-1|TRBV7-6
CASSLRTGVGINEQFF
TGTGCCAGCAGCTTACGAACTGGGGTAGGAATCAATGAGCAGTTCTTC
>once|-|TRBJ2-7|TRBV11-2
CASRASARYEQYF
TGTGCCAGCAGGGCTAGCGCCCGCTACGAGCAGTACTTC
>once|TRBD2|TRBJ2-7|TRBV6-5
CASRSTSYYEQYF
TGTGCCAGCAGATCGACTAGCTACTACGAGCAGTACTTC
>-|TRBD1|TRBJ2-7|TRBV6-6
CATNGQGSYEQYF
TGTGCCACCAACGGACAGGGATCCTACGAGCAGTACTTC
>-|-|TRBJ1-2|TRBV28
CASSLGGNYGYTF
TGTGCCAGCAGTCTGGGAGGGAACTATGGCTACACCTTC
>-|TRBD1|TRBJ2-2|TRBV5-1
CASSFGLRGQIGELFF
TGCGCCAGCAGCTTCGGTCTCAGGGGGCAAATCGGGGAGCTGTTTTTT
>-|-|TRBJ1-5|TRBV6-5
CASSGGRNQPQHF
TGTGCCAGCTCAGGAGGGAGAAATCAGCCCCAGCATTTT
>-|-|TRBJ2-7|TRBV6-6
CASSYSDDYEQYF
TGTGCCAGCAGTTACTCGGATGACTACGAGCAGTACTTC
>-|-|TRBJ2-6|TRBV18
CASSPRQSGANVLTF
TGTGCCAGCTCACCGAGACAGTCCGGGGCCAACGTCCTGACTTTC
>once|-|TRBJ2-1|TRBV9
CASSARYSQGNENEQFF
TGTGCCAGCAGCGCCCGGTATTCACAGGGTAACGAAAATGAGCAGTTCTTC
>-|-|TRBJ2-7|TRBV10-3
CAITSNGGVLSYEQYF
TGTGCCATCACCTCTAATGGCGGGGTCTTATCCTACGAGCAGTACTTC
>-|-|TRBJ1-5|TRBV11-2
CASSLTGGSGWSNQPQHF
TGTGCCAGCAGCCTCACCGGAGGGTCTGGTTGGAGCAATCAGCCCCAGCATTTT
>-|TRBD1|TRBJ1-3|TRBV6-5
CASRDRGRVNTIYF
TGTGCCAGCAGGGACAGGGGGCGAGTAAACACCATATATTTT
>once|TRBD1|TRBJ2-7|TRBV7-3
CASSLGPGTGGRSYEQHF
TGTGCCAGCAGCTTAGGACCCGGGACAGGGGGCCGCTCCTACGAGCAGCACTTC
>once|TRBD1|TRBJ2-2|TRBV18
CASSPGNRGTNTGELFF
TGTGCCAGCTCACCAGGGAACAGGGGGACGAACACCGGGGAGCTGTTTTTT
>-|-|TRBJ1-1|TRBV7-2
CASSLAHGMMNTEAFF
TGTGCCAGCAGCTTAGCGCACGGAATGATGAACACTGAAGCTTTCTTT
>-|TRBD2|TRBJ2-7|TRBV19
CASSRSGRYEQYF
TGTGCCAGTAGTAGGAGCGGGAGGTACGAGCAGTACTTC
>-|-|TRBJ1-2|TRBV6-5
CAISSGDVYGYTF
TGTGCCATCAGTTCAGGGGACGTTTATGGCTACACCTTC
>-|-|TRBJ2-5|TRBV5-1
CASSLALGETQYF
TGCGCCAGCAGCTTGGCCCTGGGGGAGACCCAGTACTTC